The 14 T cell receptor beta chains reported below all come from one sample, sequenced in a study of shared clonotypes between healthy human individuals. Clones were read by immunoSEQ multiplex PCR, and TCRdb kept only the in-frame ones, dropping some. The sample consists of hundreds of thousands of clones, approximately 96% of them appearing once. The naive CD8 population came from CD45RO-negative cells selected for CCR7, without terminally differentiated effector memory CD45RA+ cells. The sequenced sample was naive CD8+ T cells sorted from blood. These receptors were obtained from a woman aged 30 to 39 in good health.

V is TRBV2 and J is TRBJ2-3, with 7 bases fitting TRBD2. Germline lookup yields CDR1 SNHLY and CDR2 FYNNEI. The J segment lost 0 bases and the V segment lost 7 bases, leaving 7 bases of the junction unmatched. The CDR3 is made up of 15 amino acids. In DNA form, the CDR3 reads TGTGCCAGCATGTGGCTAGCGGCTAGCACAGATACGCAGTATTTT. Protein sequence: CASMWLAASTDTQYF.

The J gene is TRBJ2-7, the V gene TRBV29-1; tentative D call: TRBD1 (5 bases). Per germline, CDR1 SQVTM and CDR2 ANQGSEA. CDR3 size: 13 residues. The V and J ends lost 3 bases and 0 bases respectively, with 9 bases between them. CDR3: CSVEWTNSYEQYF. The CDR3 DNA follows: TGCAGCGTTGAGTGGACAAACTCCTACGAGCAGTACTTC.

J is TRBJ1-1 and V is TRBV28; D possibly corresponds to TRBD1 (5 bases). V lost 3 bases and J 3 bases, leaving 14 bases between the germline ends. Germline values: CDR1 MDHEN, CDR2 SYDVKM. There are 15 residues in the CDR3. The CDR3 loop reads CASSLGRRGDTEAFF. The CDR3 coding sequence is TGTGCCAGCAGTTTGGGCAGGAGGGGTGACACTGAAGCTTTCTTT.

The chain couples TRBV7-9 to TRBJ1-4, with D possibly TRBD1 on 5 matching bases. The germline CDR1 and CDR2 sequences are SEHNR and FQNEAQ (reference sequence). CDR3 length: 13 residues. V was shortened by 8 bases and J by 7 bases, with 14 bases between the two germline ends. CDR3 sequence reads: CASGAGESEKLFF. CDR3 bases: TGTGCCAGCGGGGCGGGGGAGAGTGAAAAACTGTTTTTT.

Here the CDR3 DNA reads TGTGCCAGCAGCGTTGGTGGAGTCTCTAATGAAAAACTGTTTTTT. Translated, it gives CASSVGGVSNEKLFF. The rearrangement joins TRBV9 to TRBJ1-4, with no clear D. CDR3 length: 15 amino acids. Trimming removed 2 bases from V and 3 bases from J, with 11 bases in between. Per the germline V gene, CDR1 is SGDLS and CDR2 is YYNGEE.

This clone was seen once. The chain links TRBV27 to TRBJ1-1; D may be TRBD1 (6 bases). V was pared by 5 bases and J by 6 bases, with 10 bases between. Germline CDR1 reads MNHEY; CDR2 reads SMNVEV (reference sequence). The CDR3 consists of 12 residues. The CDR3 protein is CASSTGFAEAFF. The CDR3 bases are TGTGCCAGCAGTACAGGGTTCGCTGAAGCTTTCTTT.

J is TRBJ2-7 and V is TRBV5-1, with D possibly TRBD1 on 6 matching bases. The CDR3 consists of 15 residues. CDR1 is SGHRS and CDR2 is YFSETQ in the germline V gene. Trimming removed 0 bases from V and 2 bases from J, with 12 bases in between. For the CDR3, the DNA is TGCGCCAGCAGCTTGGAGTCCGGGACAACCTACGAGCAGTACTTC. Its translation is CASSLESGTTYEQYF.

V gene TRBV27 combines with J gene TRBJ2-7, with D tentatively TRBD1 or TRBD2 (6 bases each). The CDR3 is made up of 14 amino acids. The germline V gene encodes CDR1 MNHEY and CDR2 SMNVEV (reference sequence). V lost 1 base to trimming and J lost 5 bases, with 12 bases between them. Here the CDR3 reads CASSLYRGLHEQYF. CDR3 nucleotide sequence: TGTGCCAGCAGTTTATATCGGGGGCTCCACGAGCAGTACTTC.

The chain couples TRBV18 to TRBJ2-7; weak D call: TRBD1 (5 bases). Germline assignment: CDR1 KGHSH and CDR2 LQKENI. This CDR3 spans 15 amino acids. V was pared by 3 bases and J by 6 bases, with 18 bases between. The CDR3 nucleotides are TGTGCCAGCTCACCCGACCCAGGGCCCGCCGGCGAGCAGTACTTC. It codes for CASSPDPGPAGEQYF.

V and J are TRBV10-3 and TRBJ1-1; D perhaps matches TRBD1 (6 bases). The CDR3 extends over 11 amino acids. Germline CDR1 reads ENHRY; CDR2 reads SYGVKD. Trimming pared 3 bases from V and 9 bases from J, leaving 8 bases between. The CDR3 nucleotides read TGTGCCATCAGTGAAGGGACAAAAGCTTTCTTT. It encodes CAISEGTKAFF.

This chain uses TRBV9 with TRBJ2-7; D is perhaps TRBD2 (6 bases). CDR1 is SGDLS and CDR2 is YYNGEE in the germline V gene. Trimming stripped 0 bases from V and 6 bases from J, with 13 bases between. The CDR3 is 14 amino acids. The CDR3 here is CASSVEAGPSEQYF. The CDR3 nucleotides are TGTGCCAGCAGCGTAGAGGCGGGACCCAGCGAGCAGTACTTC. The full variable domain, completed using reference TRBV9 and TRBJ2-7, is DSGVTQTPKHLITATGQRVTLRCSPRSGDLSVYWYQQSLDQGLQFLIQYYNGEERAKGNILERFSAQQFPDLHSELNLSSLELGDSALYFCASSVEAGPSEQYFGPGTRLTVT.

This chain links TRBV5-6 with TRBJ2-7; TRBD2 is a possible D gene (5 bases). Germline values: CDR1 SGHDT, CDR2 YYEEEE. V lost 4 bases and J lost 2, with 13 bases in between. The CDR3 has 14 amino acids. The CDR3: CASSHGNSPYEQYF. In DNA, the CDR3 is TGTGCCAGCAGCCACGGGAACAGTCCCTACGAGCAGTACTTC. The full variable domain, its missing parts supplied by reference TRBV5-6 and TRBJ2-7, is DAGVTQSPTHLIKTRGQQVTLRCSPKSGHDTVSWYQQALGQGPQFIFQYYEEEERQRGNFPDRFSGHQFPNYSSELNVNALLLGDSALYLCASSHGNSPYEQYFGPGTRLTVT.

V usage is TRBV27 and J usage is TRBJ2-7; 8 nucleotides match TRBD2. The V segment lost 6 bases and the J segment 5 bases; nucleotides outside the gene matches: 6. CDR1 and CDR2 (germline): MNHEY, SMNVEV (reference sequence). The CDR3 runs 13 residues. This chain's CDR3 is CASSPSGSNEQYF. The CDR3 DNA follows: TGTGCCAGCAGCCCCAGCGGGAGTAACGAGCAGTACTTC.

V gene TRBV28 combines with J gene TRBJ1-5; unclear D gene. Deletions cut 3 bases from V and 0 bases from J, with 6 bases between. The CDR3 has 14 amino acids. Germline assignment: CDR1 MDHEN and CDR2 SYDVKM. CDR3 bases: TGTGCCAGCAGTTTTCGTATTAGCAATCAGCCCCAGCATTTT. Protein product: CASSFRISNQPQHF.